What follows describes a single TCR beta chain. Its antigen is currently unknown. The sample originates from a study of cytomegalovirus exposure and HLA in healthy donors. The PCR used 60 Vbeta and 13 Jbeta primers. Using immunoSEQ multiplex PCR, the repertoire was profiled, and TCRdb retains in-frame clones only, with some absent. The repertoire includes over 130,000 clones, more than 75% of them detected once, and 3.5% sits in the top ten. Findings and caveats of the study: DRB1 showed the most TCR associations and HLA-C the fewest in a later analysis, as rates varied by HLA locus.

The sequencing sample was made of PBMCs. This receptor was identified in a human donor in good health.

The CDR3 reads CASSIAGTHRETQYF. Written as DNA, the CDR3 is TGTGCCAGCAGTATAGCGGGAACCCATAGGGAGACCCAGTACTTC. The rearrangement uses TRBV5-6 and TRBJ2-5; TRBD2 aligns across 8 bases. The length of the CDR3 is 15 residues. V dropped 5 bases and J dropped 5; count of bases not matched to a gene: 11. Germline CDR1 SGHDT, CDR2 YYEEEE.